This T cell receptor (beta chain) was recovered during a study of graft-versus-host responses after intestinal transplantation. Across the whole study: Those transplanted obtained multivisceral, liver-intestinal, or isolated intestinal grafts. Study-wide points: Recipient bone marrow held GvH clones, some seen earlier in ileum or blood. Allografts of patients with graft-donor T cell macrochimerism showed high graft-versus-host to host-versus-graft clone ratios.

Germline values: CDR1 SEHNR, CDR2 FQNEAQ (reference sequence). The CDR3 loop spans 16 amino acids. Deletions cut 5 bases from V and 4 bases from J, with 20 bases between. Worth noting for this clone: Its target is not known.

Clones were read by immunoSEQ multiplex PCR, and TCRdb kept only the in-frame ones, dropping some. The sample holds 96,000 or so clones; roughly 90% are singletons and the top ten take 0.17%. The starting material was unstimulated CD4+ T cells sorted from spleen or lymph node cells, obtained before intestinal transplant. The chain recombines TRBV7-9 with TRBJ1-2; D possibly corresponds to TRBD1 (6 bases). This receptor was taken from a human donor who received an intestinal transplant. The CDR3 sequence: CASSPEGSGALYGYTF. DNA for the CDR3: TGTGCCAGCAGCCCAGAGGGTTCAGGGGCCCTCTATGGCTACACCTTC.